The 18 T cell receptor beta chains presented below share a single source sample, sequenced in a study of beta chain features in type 1 diabetes. Their antigen targets remain unknown. TCRB transcripts that were expressed got sequenced, as all of the isolated RNA had been reverse transcribed. Some clones are missing from TCRdb's copy, which holds only in-frame ones; the method was immunoSEQ multiplex PCR. The sample lists 130,000 to 150,000 clones; less than 15% were seen once. Study conclusions and caveats: All four CD4+ subsets from Type 1 diabetes patients carried moderately but significantly shorter TCRB CDR3s.

What was sequenced was central memory CD4+ T cells from blood. These receptors were obtained from a man younger than 35 with type 1 diabetes.

This clone has only a few counts. The V gene is TRBV29-1, the J gene TRBJ1-2; tentatively, D is TRBD1 (5 bases). Trimming stripped 1 base from V and 7 bases from J, with 10 bases between. This CDR3 spans 12 amino acids. Germline loops: CDR1 SQVTM, CDR2 ANQGSEA. CDR3 amino acids: CSVEGDSRGYTF. The CDR3 DNA reads as TGCAGCGTTGAAGGAGACAGTCGTGGCTACACCTTC. Supplemented by reference TRBV29-1 and TRBJ1-2, the full variable domain reads SAVISQKPSRDICQRGTSLTIQCQVDSQVTMMFWYRQQPGQSLTLIATANQGSEATYESGFVIDKFPISRPNLTFSTLTVSNMSPEDSSIYLCSVEGDSRGYTFGSGTRLTVV.

The chain recombines TRBV18 with TRBJ1-3; a weak D match, TRBD1 (5 bases). The V end lost 0 bases, the J end lost 4 bases, and 7 bases lay between the germline ends. Germline values: CDR1 KGHSH, CDR2 LQKENI. The CDR3 loop spans 14 amino acids. The CDR3 here is CASSPPGEGNTIYF. The DNA of the CDR3 is TGTGCCAGCTCACCACCGGGGGAAGGAAACACCATATATTTT. Looking up the rest from reference TRBV18 and TRBJ1-3 gives the full variable domain: NAGVMQNPRHLVRRRGQEARLRCSPMKGHSHVYWYRQLPEEGLKFMVYLQKENIIDESGMPKERFSAEFPKEGPSILRIQQVVRGDSAAYFCASSPPGEGNTIYFGEGSWLTVV.

The chain combines TRBV18 with TRBJ1-5, with D possibly being TRBD1 (6 bases). V lost 4 bases and J lost 2, with 9 bases in between. This CDR3 spans 14 amino acids. Per the germline V gene, CDR1 is KGHSH and CDR2 is LQKENI. The CDR3, as DNA: TGTGCCAGCTCACTTTCAGGGGGCAATCAGCCCCAGCATTTT. Its translation: CASSLSGGNQPQHF.

This clone came up many times. V gene TRBV5-4 combines with J gene TRBJ2-3; D is ambiguous. In germline, CDR1 is SGHNT, CDR2 YYREEE (reference sequence). CDR3 length: 14 residues. Trimming left V 4 bases short and J 4 bases short, with 13 bases between. DNA of the CDR3: TGTGCCAGCAGCCTCCTTGGGGTTCCAGATACGCAGTATTTT. It codes for CASSLLGVPDTQYF. Supplemented by reference TRBV5-4 and TRBJ2-3, the full variable domain reads ETGVTQSPTHLIKTRGQQVTLRCSSQSGHNTVSWYQQALGQGPQFIFQYYREEENGRGNFPPRFSGLQFPNYSSELNVNALELDDSALYLCASSLLGVPDTQYFGPGTRLTVL.

This chain uses TRBV2 with TRBJ2-5; TRBD2 might be the D (7 bases). This CDR3 is built from 12 residues. The V end was cut by 6 bases, the J end by 5 bases, with 10 bases between. Germline assignment: CDR1 SNHLY and CDR2 FYNNEI. CDR3 DNA: TGTGCCAGCAGAGGCGGGGGCGAGACCCAGTACTTC. It encodes CASRGGGETQYF.

The genes are TRBV5-6 and TRBJ2-5; 7 bases are shared with TRBD1. The end of the DNA aligns better with TRBJ2-7, so the J call may be wrong. In germline, CDR1 is SGHDT, CDR2 YYEEEE. The CDR3 has 13 residues. The CDR3 sequence is CASSLGTGLEQYF. The CDR3 DNA is TGTGCCAGCAGCTTGGGGACAGGCCTCGAGCAGTACTTC.

This clone has only a few counts. The chain uses TRBV7-9 and TRBJ2-3; D is perhaps TRBD2 (5 bases). This CDR3 is built from 15 residues. In germline, CDR1 is SEHNR, CDR2 FQNEAQ (reference sequence). With 0 bases removed from V and 2 bases from J, the gap between germline ends came to 9 bases. The CDR3 reads CASSLAARVTDTQYF. CDR3 sequence (DNA): TGTGCCAGCAGCTTAGCTGCGCGGGTCACAGATACGCAGTATTTT.

The V and J genes are TRBV30 and TRBJ1-3; the match to TRBD1 covers 8 bases. After removal of 4 bases from V and 3 bases from J, the junction contained 8 bases not matched to a gene. Germline CDR1 is GTSNPN and CDR2 is SVGIG (reference sequence). This CDR3 region has 15 residues. The DNA of the CDR3 is TGTGCCTGGACCCCCCAGGGGGCAGGTGGAAACACCATATATTTT. Translated, it gives CAWTPQGAGGNTIYF.

The chain has TRBV2 and TRBJ1-6; D is ambiguous. V was cut by 6 bases and J by 3 bases, with 6 bases left in between. The CDR3 loop spans 13 amino acids. Germline V gene data show CDR1 as SNHLY and CDR2 as FYNNEI. DNA of the CDR3: TGTGCCAGCAGCGCGGACTATAATTCACCCCTCCACTTT. Translated: CASSADYNSPLHF.

The chain uses TRBV18 and TRBJ2-7; 7 bases agree with TRBD1. The germline CDR1 and CDR2 sequences are KGHSH and LQKENI. This CDR3 region has 14 residues. V dropped 1 base and J dropped 5; count of bases not matched to a gene: 5. The CDR3 loop reads CASSPLDRSHEQYF. DNA of the CDR3: TGTGCCAGCTCACCACTGGACAGGTCACACGAGCAGTACTTC. The full variable domain, its missing parts supplied by reference TRBV18 and TRBJ2-7, is NAGVMQNPRHLVRRRGQEARLRCSPMKGHSHVYWYRQLPEEGLKFMVYLQKENIIDESGMPKERFSAEFPKEGPSILRIQQVVRGDSAAYFCASSPLDRSHEQYFGPGTRLTVT.

Only a few counts were recorded for this clone. This rearrangement joins TRBV7-9 to TRBJ2-1, with unresolved D. The CDR3 has 16 residues. Germline V CDR1 and CDR2: SEHNR, FQNEAQ (reference sequence). The germline V and J ends were trimmed by 3 bases and 0 bases, with 12 bases remaining between them. For the CDR3, the DNA is TGTGCCAGCAGCTTGACATCCACGAGCTCCTACAATGAGCAGTTCTTC. It is translated as CASSLTSTSSYNEQFF.

The sample holds a few counts of this clone. The chain couples TRBV6-5 to TRBJ1-4; TRBD1 is a possible D gene (5 bases). V was clipped by 4 bases and J by 7 bases, with 16 bases between them. This CDR3 is 15 amino acids long. Germline CDR1 and CDR2: MNHEY and SVGAGI. In nucleotides, the CDR3 is TGTGCCAGCAGTTCCCAGGAACCGGGGGGTGAAAAACTGTTTTTT. It codes for CASSSQEPGGEKLFF.

The V gene is TRBV2, the J gene TRBJ1-4, with D unclear. The CDR3 length is 15 residues. Germline values: CDR1 SNHLY, CDR2 FYNNEI. V was shortened by 7 bases and J by 8 bases, with 20 bases between the two germline ends. The CDR3 DNA reads as TGTGCCAGCACGGCCGTGCGTGGCAATAACGAAAAACTGTTTTTT. Its translation is CASTAVRGNNEKLFF.

The chain combines TRBV7-9 with TRBJ2-1; D unclear. Trimming took 2 bases from V and 7 from J, leaving 12 bases between them. This CDR3 has 14 residues. The V gene's germline CDR1 is SEHNR and CDR2 FQNEAQ (reference sequence). For the CDR3, the DNA is TGTGCCAGCAGCTTAAGTTTGTCTGGGAATGAGCAGTTCTTC. It translates to CASSLSLSGNEQFF.

V and J are TRBV10-3 and TRBJ2-7, with D possibly matching TRBD1 (5 bases). The CDR3 loop spans 12 amino acids. V shed 7 bases and J shed 1 base, with 8 bases lying between them. CDR1 and CDR2 from the germline V gene are ENHRY and SYGVKD. This CDR3 reads CAIKSGSYEQYF. CDR3 DNA: TGTGCCATCAAATCAGGGTCCTACGAGCAGTACTTC.

As concerns this clone: The sample holds other DNA sequences that translate to the same CDR3. The chain uses TRBV30 and TRBJ1-5; perhaps TRBD1 as D (5 bases). With 2 bases removed from V and 1 base from J, the gap between germline ends came to 6 bases. The CDR3 extends over 13 amino acids. Germline CDR1 GTSNPN, CDR2 SVGIG (reference sequence). The CDR3 sequence is CAWSRDSNQPQHF. The CDR3 DNA sequence: TGTGCCTGGAGTAGGGACAGCAATCAGCCCCAGCATTTT.

The sample holds a few counts of this clone. The chain has TRBV19 and TRBJ2-1, with a tentative D call TRBD2 (5 bases). Germline V gives CDR1 LNHDA, CDR2 SQIVND (reference sequence). Between the trimmed V and J ends, which lost 4 bases and 0 bases, there was a span of 10 bases. The CDR3 runs 15 residues. The CDR3 coding sequence is TGTGCCAGTAGTACCCCTAGCCTCTCCTACAATGAGCAGTTCTTC. Translating it yields CASSTPSLSYNEQFF. Looking up the rest from reference TRBV19 and TRBJ2-1 gives the full variable domain: DGGITQSPKYLFRKEGQNVTLSCEQNLNHDAMYWYRQDPGQGLRLIYYSQIVNDFQKGDIAEGYSVSREKKESFPLTVTSAQKNPTAFYLCASSTPSLSYNEQFFGPGTRLTVL.

Comment on this clone: The same CDR3 is also encoded by other DNA sequences in this sample. J is TRBJ2-5 and V is TRBV10-1; a possible D gene is TRBD1 (5 bases). Trimming shortened V by 6 bases and J by 1 base, and 9 bases separated the two germline ends. This CDR3 comprises 13 residues. Germline V gene lookup returns CDR1 WNHNN and CDR2 SYGVQD (reference sequence). This CDR3 is CASSRQIQETQYF. The CDR3 DNA reads TGCGCCAGCAGCAGACAGATCCAAGAGACCCAGTACTTC.